This T cell receptor beta chain was obtained from a study of blood T cell repertoires in COVID-19. Study-level information: The United States, Italy and Spain provided the acute and convalescent COVID-19 samples. Sources were T cells, B-cell-depleted T cells, or PBMCs; the material itself was cDNA or gDNA.

Per the authors' pipeline: Amplification from reference gene primers served as the basis for estimated nucleated cell counts. Some clones are missing from TCRdb's copy, which holds only in-frame ones; the method was immunoSEQ multiplex PCR. That table gives V, J and clone size, and the DNA gave D and trimming. Here the sample spans around 100,000 clones, over 75% being singletons. With V trimmed by 4 bases and J by 1 base, 5 bases remained unmatched. The CDR3 spans 16 residues. Germline assignment: CDR1 SGHKS and CDR2 YYEKEE (reference sequence). The chain joins TRBV5-5 to TRBJ1-1; TRBD1 agrees at 12 bases. The sequenced sample was peripheral blood. The source of this sequence is a human donor in a cohort sampled during active COVID-19. The CDR3 region has the DNA TGTGCCAGCAGCCCGACGGGACAGGGGGCGAACACTGAAGCTTTCTTT. As protein: CASSPTGQGANTEAFF.